One sample yielded the 12 T cell receptor beta chains listed below, sequenced in a study of PD-1 blockade in classical Hodgkin lymphoma. Time point meaning: newly diagnosed, previously untreated cHL patient sample. Some clones are missing from TCRdb's copy, which holds only in-frame ones; the method was immunoSEQ multiplex PCR. Among tens of thousands of clones listed, approximately 91% were seen once. The sequenced material came from peripheral blood mononuclear cells (PBMCs). Receptor source: a human donor with classical Hodgkin lymphoma.

V usage is TRBV5-1 and J usage is TRBJ2-1; 8 nucleotides align to TRBD2. Germline trimming cut 4 bases from V and 13 bases from J; bases unmatched to any gene: 4. The germline CDR1 and CDR2 sequences are SGHRS and YFSETQ. The CDR3 spans 11 residues. The CDR3 here is CASSGGTSQFF. Written as DNA, the CDR3 is TGCGCCAGCAGCGGCGGGACTAGTCAGTTCTTC.

The chain has TRBV2 and TRBJ1-1; 7 bases agree with TRBD1. This CDR3 contains 11 residues. Trimming took 6 bases from V and 7 from J; bases not matched to a gene: 2. Germline V gene sequence: CDR1 SNHLY, CDR2 FYNNEI. CDR3: CASRRDSEAFF. Written as DNA, the CDR3 is TGTGCCAGCAGGAGGGACAGTGAAGCTTTCTTT.

The V and J genes are TRBV2 and TRBJ1-2; D call uncertain. Germline V gene sequence: CDR1 SNHLY, CDR2 FYNNEI. With 6 bases removed from V and 2 bases from J, the gap between germline ends came to 13 bases. The CDR3 totals 14 residues. The CDR3 coding sequence is TGTGCCAGCAGGTCAGAGGAACAGAACTATGGCTACACCTTC. Amino acids: CASRSEEQNYGYTF.

The chain combines TRBV7-6 with TRBJ2-2; 11 nucleotides match TRBD2. The length of the CDR3 is 20 residues. The ends lost 3 bases at V and 0 bases at J; junction bases unmatched: 12. The germline CDR1 and CDR2 sequences are SGHVS and FNYEAQ. The CDR3 sequence is CASSLSPGLAVTANTGELFF. DNA for the CDR3: TGTGCCAGCAGCTTGAGCCCGGGACTAGCGGTTACCGCGAACACCGGGGAGCTGTTTTTT.

The rearrangement links TRBV9 to TRBJ1-2; D is ambiguous. The CDR3 is 12 amino acids. Germline V gives CDR1 SGDLS, CDR2 YYNGEE. V dropped 6 bases and J dropped 5 bases, with 11 bases sitting between them. CDR3 region: CASTPIGYGYTF. The DNA for the CDR3 is TGTGCCAGCACCCCAATAGGATATGGCTACACCTTC.

V is TRBV4-2 and J is TRBJ1-1; D is undetermined. The V gene's germline CDR1 is LGHNA and CDR2 YNFKEQ. This CDR3 contains 17 residues. Trimming removed 1 base from V and 5 bases from J, with 20 bases in between. CDR3 nucleotide sequence: TGTGCCAGCAGCCAAGGATTTATGGCAGATCGGCGGACTGAAGCTTTCTTT. It encodes CASSQGFMADRRTEAFF.

This sequence joins TRBV6-1 and TRBJ2-7; 8 nucleotides agree with TRBD1. From germline, CDR1 is MNHNS and CDR2 SASEGT. After removal of 7 bases from V and 1 base from J, the junction contained 9 bases not matched to a gene. This CDR3 is built from 15 residues. CDR3 sequence reads: CASTVRQGISYEQYF. The CDR3, as DNA: TGTGCCAGCACTGTCCGACAGGGGATATCCTACGAGCAGTACTTC.

The chain links TRBV7-3 to TRBJ1-2, with 8 positions matching TRBD1. Germline V lookup: CDR1 SGHTA, CDR2 FQGTGA. Trimming took 5 bases from V and 5 from J; bases not matched to a gene: 4. The CDR3 is 13 residues long. The CDR3 DNA follows: TGTGCCAGCAGCAAGGGACAGGAATATGGCTACACCTTC. Protein sequence: CASSKGQEYGYTF.

This chain links TRBV5-6 with TRBJ1-2; D is unresolved. CDR1 is SGHDT and CDR2 is YYEEEE in the germline V gene. The CDR3 length is 12 residues. Trimming stripped 2 bases from V and 3 bases from J, with 5 bases between. CDR3 in DNA: TGTGCCAGCAGCTTATGGGACTATGGCTACACCTTC. Protein product: CASSLWDYGYTF.

V is TRBV7-8 and J is TRBJ2-1; maybe TRBD2 (6 bases). Deletions cut 5 bases from V and 3 bases from J, with 20 bases between. CDR3 size: 17 residues. Germline CDR1 reads SGHVS; CDR2 reads FQNEAQ. CDR3 loop: CASSPGRGGVNYNEQFF. Written as DNA, the CDR3 is TGTGCCAGCAGCCCAGGACGCGGCGGGGTGAACTACAATGAGCAGTTCTTC.

The chain joins TRBV19 to TRBJ2-7, with D perhaps matching TRBD1 (5 bases). Germline V gene sequence: CDR1 LNHDA, CDR2 SQIVND (reference sequence). V was clipped by 2 bases and J by 2 bases, with 7 bases between them. The CDR3 has 13 amino acids. The CDR3 bases are TGTGCCAGTAGTATACAGGGTACCTACGAGCAGTACTTC. This sequence encodes CASSIQGTYEQYF.

The chain employs TRBV19 and TRBJ2-1, with D uncertain. Germline-derived CDR1 and CDR2 are LNHDA and SQIVND (reference sequence). The CDR3 runs to 14 residues. V dropped 1 base and J dropped 8 bases, with 12 bases sitting between them. The CDR3 here is CASSIGPQIDEQFF. DNA for the CDR3: TGTGCCAGTAGTATAGGCCCCCAGATCGATGAGCAGTTCTTC. Full variable domain (rest looked up from reference TRBV19 and TRBJ2-1): DGGITQSPKYLFRKEGQNVTLSCEQNLNHDAMYWYRQDPGQGLRLIYYSQIVNDFQKGDIAEGYSVSREKKESFPLTVTSAQKNPTAFYLCASSIGPQIDEQFFGPGTRLTVL.